The 21 T cell receptor beta chains below come from one sample, sequenced in a study of CD8 T cells in Susac syndrome. Random-hexamer reverse transcription was applied to 0.5 to 1 ug RNA. TCRdb processed the immunoSEQ multiplex PCR reads anew with MiXCR; each CDR3 protein has one entry. The sample consists of approximately 150,000 distinct CDR3 sequences, 85% to 95% of them appearing once. Sequenced material: CD4+ T cells from PBMCs. Receptors originate from a human donor with multiple sclerosis.

The V gene is TRBV30, the J gene TRBJ1-6; the D gene is possibly TRBD1 (6 bases). The CDR3 runs 13 residues. CDR1 GTSNPN and CDR2 SVGIG come from the germline V gene (reference sequence). V lost 5 bases, J lost 10 bases, and 15 bases lay in between. In DNA form, the CDR3 reads TGTGCCTGGGGGAAACAGGGATACTCACCCCTCCACTTT. It encodes CAWGKQGYSPLHF.

This sequence joins TRBV5-1 and TRBJ1-1, with D tentatively TRBD1 (5 bases). The CDR3 contains 15 residues. Germline CDR1 and CDR2: SGHRS and YFSETQ. Trimming stripped 0 bases from V and 1 base from J, with 10 bases between. CDR3 protein: CASSLALRGNTEAFF. CDR3 nucleotides: TGCGCCAGCAGCTTGGCCCTTAGGGGGAACACTGAAGCTTTCTTT.

This chain joins TRBV29-1 and TRBJ1-4; TRBD1 might be the D (5 bases). Deletions cut 2 bases from V and 7 bases from J, with 11 bases between. CDR1 SQVTM and CDR2 ANQGSEA come from the germline V gene. This CDR3 comprises 13 residues. For the CDR3, the DNA is TGCAGCGTTGAAAAGACAGTTGGTGAAAAACTGTTTTTT. Translated, it gives CSVEKTVGEKLFF. Together with reference TRBV29-1 and TRBJ1-4, the CDR3 gives the full variable domain: SAVISQKPSRDICQRGTSLTIQCQVDSQVTMMFWYRQQPGQSLTLIATANQGSEATYESGFVIDKFPISRPNLTFSTLTVSNMSPEDSSIYLCSVEKTVGEKLFFGSGTQLSVL.

The chain uses TRBV5-1 and TRBJ1-1; 7 bases line up with TRBD1. V was pared by 7 bases and J by 3 bases, with 9 bases of the junction left unmatched. CDR1 and CDR2 from the germline V gene are SGHRS and YFSETQ. The CDR3 spans 14 residues. CDR3 nucleotide sequence: TGCGCCAGCCGATCGACAGGGAGGCACACTGAAGCTTTCTTT. This codes for CASRSTGRHTEAFF.

CDR3 sequence (DNA): TGTGCCAGCAGCCCCGAGGGATCAGGCAGATACAATGAGCAGTTCTTC. Its protein product is CASSPEGSGRYNEQFF. The chain joins TRBV4-2 to TRBJ2-1, with D maybe TRBD2 (5 bases). Trimming removed 4 bases at V and 4 bases at J, with 17 bases between. Germline CDR1 is LGHNA and CDR2 is YNFKEQ. This CDR3 is built from 16 residues.

This chain links TRBV12-3 or TRBV12-4 with TRBJ1-5; D is unclear. V lost 1 base to trimming and J lost 0 bases, with 7 bases between them. The CDR3 consists of 15 residues. The CDR3 DNA follows: TGTGCCAGCAGTTTAGGGCTACTTAGCAATCAGCCCCAGCATTTT. As protein: CASSLGLLSNQPQHF.

The chain couples TRBV5-4 to TRBJ2-6; D is possibly TRBD1 (5 bases). Germline CDR1 SGHNT, CDR2 YYREEE (reference sequence). The CDR3 is 16 amino acids. V was shortened by 3 bases and J by 0 bases, with 10 bases between the two germline ends. CDR3 sequence reads: CASSWTPPSGANVLTF. Here the CDR3 DNA reads TGTGCCAGCAGCTGGACACCGCCCTCTGGGGCCAACGTCCTGACTTTC. The full variable domain, its missing parts supplied by reference TRBV5-4 and TRBJ2-6, is ETGVTQSPTHLIKTRGQQVTLRCSSQSGHNTVSWYQQALGQGPQFIFQYYREEENGRGNFPPRFSGLQFPNYSSELNVNALELDDSALYLCASSWTPPSGANVLTFGAGSRLTVL.

The chain's CDR3 is CASSPLPGDYNTEAFF. The CDR3 nucleotides are TGTGCCAGCTCACCACTCCCAGGGGACTACAACACTGAAGCTTTCTTT. The chain is built from TRBV18 and TRBJ1-1, with D possibly matching TRBD1 (6 bases). This CDR3 comprises 16 residues. Germline CDR1 is KGHSH and CDR2 is LQKENI. Deletions cut 1 base from V and 2 bases from J, with 14 bases between. Variable domain in full (rest from reference TRBV18 and TRBJ1-1): NAGVMQNPRHLVRRRGQEARLRCSPMKGHSHVYWYRQLPEEGLKFMVYLQKENIIDESGMPKERFSAEFPKEGPSILRIQQVVRGDSAAYFCASSPLPGDYNTEAFFGQGTRLTVV.

This clonotype occurred once. The chain carries TRBV9 and TRBJ2-7; D is unclear. The CDR3 consists of 13 residues. V shed 4 bases and J shed 4 bases, with 12 bases lying between them. Germline-derived CDR1 and CDR2 are SGDLS and YYNGEE. The CDR3 DNA sequence: TGTGCCAGCAGCTCAGCCCGACCATACGAGCAGTACTTC. It yields the protein CASSSARPYEQYF. The entire variable domain, with the rest obtained from reference TRBV9 and TRBJ2-7, is as follows: DSGVTQTPKHLITATGQRVTLRCSPRSGDLSVYWYQQSLDQGLQFLIQYYNGEERAKGNILERFSAQQFPDLHSELNLSSLELGDSALYFCASSSARPYEQYFGPGTRLTVT.

The J gene is TRBJ2-1, the V gene TRBV29-1; the D is unclear. Per germline, CDR1 SQVTM and CDR2 ANQGSEA. This CDR3 has 12 residues. V gave up 6 bases and J gave up 1 base, with 7 bases separating them. CDR3 nucleotides: TGCAGCGTCGGGCAGTCCTACAATGAGCAGTTCTTC. It is translated as CSVGQSYNEQFF.

The rearrangement joins TRBV2 to TRBJ2-1; maybe TRBD2 (6 bases). This CDR3 has 15 amino acids. The germline CDR1 and CDR2 sequences are SNHLY and FYNNEI. Trimming pared 6 bases from V and 2 bases from J, leaving 14 bases between. DNA for the CDR3: TGTGCCAGCAGCGTTAGCGGAAGGACCTACAATGAGCAGTTCTTC. The encoded protein is CASSVSGRTYNEQFF.

This clonotype was observed a single time. The chain has TRBV20-1 and TRBJ2-7; 10 nucleotides line up with TRBD2. Trimming took 6 bases from V and 6 from J; bases not matched to a gene: 11. Per germline, CDR1 DFQATT and CDR2 SNEGSKA (reference sequence). The CDR3 sequence is 14 residues long. Written as DNA, the CDR3 is TGCAGTGCCTTACGAAGCGGGAGGGCCGGCGAGCAGTACTTC. This encodes CSALRSGRAGEQYF.

V usage is TRBV28 and J usage is TRBJ1-5; the D gene is possibly TRBD1 (5 bases). Germline lookup yields CDR1 MDHEN and CDR2 SYDVKM. The CDR3 spans 16 residues. V was clipped by 7 bases and J by 4 bases, with 20 bases between them. The CDR3 is CASNRGLSVANQPQHF. The CDR3 DNA sequence: TGTGCCAGCAATAGGGGCCTAAGTGTAGCAAATCAGCCCCAGCATTTT. The whole variable domain, filled in from reference TRBV28 and TRBJ1-5, reads DVKVTQSSRYLVKRTGEKVFLECVQDMDHENMFWYRQDPGLGLRLIYFSYDVKMKEKGDIPEGYSVSREKKERFSLILESASTNQTSMYLCASNRGLSVANQPQHFGDGTRLSIL.

The chain links TRBV6-5 to TRBJ2-1; 9 bases line up with TRBD2. The CDR3 extends over 15 amino acids. The germline gives CDR1 MNHEY, CDR2 SVGAGI. The ends lost 5 bases at V and 6 bases at J; junction bases unmatched: 8. CDR3: CASSPSSGRLNEQFF. The CDR3 DNA reads as TGTGCCAGCAGTCCGAGCAGCGGGAGGCTCAATGAGCAGTTCTTC.

V is TRBV15 and J is TRBJ2-4, with TRBD2 identical over 7 bases. The CDR3 sequence is 14 residues long. The germline V gene encodes CDR1 LNHNV and CDR2 YYDKDF (reference sequence). After removal of 6 bases from V and 0 bases from J, the junction contained 2 bases not matched to a gene. The CDR3 loop is CATSPGGAKNIQYF. As DNA, the CDR3 is TGTGCCACCAGTCCGGGGGGAGCCAAAAACATTCAGTACTTC.

The chain links TRBV4-2 to TRBJ2-1; 7 nucleotides match TRBD2. Looked up from germline, CDR1 is LGHNA and CDR2 is YNFKEQ. V lost 0 bases and J lost 2; bases outside the gene matches: 1. The CDR3 is 15 amino acids. Here the CDR3 reads CASSQDLAAYNEQFF. Written as DNA, the CDR3 is TGTGCCAGCAGCCAAGACCTAGCGGCCTACAATGAGCAGTTCTTC.

The chain links TRBV29-1 to TRBJ2-2, with 14 bases fitting TRBD2. CDR3 length equals 16 residues. The V gene end was trimmed by 5 bases and the J gene end by 4 bases; junction bases not matched to a gene: 6. Germline V lookup: CDR1 SQVTM, CDR2 ANQGSEA. The CDR3 loop is CSVPRLAGGSTGELFF. The CDR3, as DNA: TGCAGCGTTCCCCGACTAGCGGGAGGGAGCACCGGGGAGCTGTTTTTT.

The rearrangement joins TRBV12-3 or TRBV12-4 to TRBJ2-1, with 13 bases identical to TRBD2. The trim removed 6 bases at V and 3 bases at J, leaving 2 bases unmatched. There are 15 residues in the CDR3. The CDR3 DNA sequence: TGTGCCAGCAGACTAGCGGGGGGGTACTACAATGAGCAGTTCTTC. Translating it yields CASRLAGGYYNEQFF.

A single count supports this clonotype. V gene TRBV20-1 combines with J gene TRBJ1-6; possibly TRBD1 for D (5 bases). Trimming stripped 5 bases from V and 5 bases from J, with 25 bases between. CDR3 length: 18 amino acids. Looked up from germline, CDR1 is DFQATT and CDR2 is SNEGSKA (reference sequence). In DNA form, the CDR3 reads TGCAGTGCTCGTTCCCTAAAGGGGCCTCAGACCGATAATTCACCCCTCCACTTT. Its protein product is CSARSLKGPQTDNSPLHF.

This clonotype was seen just once. V gene TRBV18 combines with J gene TRBJ2-3; no reliable D call. Germline CDR1 is KGHSH and CDR2 is LQKENI. The CDR3 is 15 amino acids. V was cut by 3 bases and J by 1 base, with 11 bases left in between. The CDR3 loop is CASSPSLSGTDTQYF. Written as DNA, the CDR3 is TGTGCCAGCTCACCGTCGCTGTCAGGCACAGATACGCAGTATTTT.

The gene calls are TRBV5-1 and TRBJ2-1; 10 nucleotides align to TRBD2. Trimming removed 5 bases from V and 7 bases from J; junction bases left unmatched: 6. This CDR3 comprises 14 residues. The germline CDR1 and CDR2 sequences are SGHRS and YFSETQ. Written as DNA, the CDR3 is TGCGCCAGCAGAGGACTAGCGGAAAGGAATGAGCAGTTCTTC. Its translation is CASRGLAERNEQFF.